The 32 T cell receptor beta chains listed next were all sequenced from one sample in a study of blood T cell repertoires in COVID-19. TCRdb's table, derived via immunoSEQ multiplex PCR, lists solely in-frame clones and lacks some. The sample has 200,000 or so clones; roughly 80% are singletons. The material sequenced was peripheral blood. These receptors were taken from a woman in her thirties or forties with acute or convalescent COVID-19.

The chain carries TRBV9 and TRBJ1-4, with D possibly matching TRBD1 (6 bases). Per germline, CDR1 SGDLS and CDR2 YYNGEE. With 4 bases removed from V and 8 bases from J, the gap between germline ends came to 15 bases. CDR3 length equals 14 residues. CDR3 sequence: CASSLTQGSEKLFF. DNA for the CDR3: TGTGCCAGCAGCCTCACCCAGGGGTCCGAAAAACTGTTTTTT.

The count of this clone is one. A junction boundary mismatches the germline segment, possibly from a read error. The rearrangement links TRBV7-7 to TRBJ2-2, with a tentative D call TRBD2 (6 bases). CDR1 SSHAT and CDR2 FNYEAQ come from the germline V gene (reference sequence). The CDR3 has 17 amino acids. DNA for the CDR3: TGTGCTAGCAGCCCGACCCTGCGGGGTGGGTCAACCGGGGAGCTGTTTTTT. It specifies CASSPTLRGGSTGELFF.

This chain joins TRBV14 and TRBJ2-7, with D perhaps TRBD2 (5 bases). The ends were cut back, 4 bases at V and 0 bases at J, with 13 bases in the middle. Germline lookup yields CDR1 SGHDN and CDR2 FVKESK. CDR3 size: 15 residues. This CDR3 is CASSLSAFSSYEQYF. CDR3 coding DNA: TGTGCCAGCAGCCTTAGCGCTTTCAGCTCCTACGAGCAGTACTTC.

This chain joins TRBV7-2 and TRBJ1-5; no firm D call. The CDR3 has 13 residues. Trimming cost V 5 bases and J 5 bases, with 10 bases left between them. CDR1 SGHTA and CDR2 FQGNSA come from the germline V gene. CDR3 sequence: CASSPGFDQPQHF. CDR3 nucleotide sequence: TGTGCCAGCAGCCCAGGCTTTGATCAGCCCCAGCATTTT.

This clone has only a few counts. This rearrangement joins TRBV5-1 to TRBJ2-3, with 9 bases matching TRBD1. Germline V gene data show CDR1 as SGHRS and CDR2 as YFSETQ. The CDR3 covers 20 residues. J was trimmed by 6 bases and V by 0 bases; bases with no gene match: 20. The CDR3 DNA follows: TGCGCCAGCAGCTTGGAGGTACAGGGGGCGCGAAGGACTAGAACCGATACGCAGTATTTT. Translation gives CASSLEVQGARRTRTDTQYF.

The chain recombines TRBV7-3 with TRBJ2-1; D unclear. Per the germline V gene, CDR1 is SGHTA and CDR2 is FQGTGA. The CDR3 is 13 amino acids. V was shortened by 0 bases and J by 2 bases, with 2 bases between the two germline ends. This CDR3 reads CASSLTTYNEQFF. Here the CDR3 DNA reads TGTGCCAGCAGCTTAACCACCTACAATGAGCAGTTCTTC.

The gene calls are TRBV7-9 and TRBJ2-7; 7 bases are shared with TRBD1. The V segment lost 4 bases and the J segment 6 bases; nucleotides outside the gene matches: 12. This CDR3 has 15 residues. Germline V gene sequence: CDR1 SEHNR, CDR2 FQNEAQ (reference sequence). The CDR3 nucleotides read TGTGCCAGCAGCTGGGCTACAGGGGTTTCGGGCGAGCAGTACTTC. Translation gives CASSWATGVSGEQYF.

The chain couples TRBV6-6 to TRBJ2-5; TRBD1 aligns across 9 bases. Trimming removed 6 bases from V and 4 bases from J; junction bases left unmatched: 6. The CDR3 loop spans 14 amino acids. Germline V CDR1 and CDR2: MNHNY, SVGAGI (reference sequence). The CDR3 sequence: CASRPTGGVETQYF. In nucleotides, the CDR3 is TGTGCCAGCAGGCCGACAGGGGGGGTAGAGACCCAGTACTTC.

This sequence joins TRBV28 and TRBJ1-5; TRBD1 is a possible D gene (5 bases). The CDR3 runs to 13 residues. The germline V gene has CDR1 MDHEN and CDR2 SYDVKM. Trimming shortened V by 8 bases and J by 7 bases, and 15 bases separated the two germline ends. The CDR3 here is CASGLDGGQPQHF. CDR3 DNA sequence: TGTGCCAGCGGACTAGACGGGGGGCAGCCCCAGCATTTT.

This rearrangement joins TRBV24-1 to TRBJ2-2; D not resolved. The germline V gene has CDR1 KGHDR and CDR2 SFDVKD. The CDR3 covers 13 residues. Trimming shortened V by 6 bases and J by 2 bases, and 6 bases separated the two germline ends. CDR3 DNA: TGTGCCACCAGTCCTAAAAACACCGGGGAGCTGTTTTTT. Encoded protein: CATSPKNTGELFF.

The rearrangement links TRBV2 to TRBJ2-3; 9 nucleotides align to TRBD2. The CDR3 covers 16 residues. CDR1 is SNHLY and CDR2 is FYNNEI in the germline V gene. V lost 5 bases and J lost 2; bases outside the gene matches: 8. The DNA for the CDR3 is TGTGCCAGCAGTACTGGGGGGACTAGCTTCACAGATACGCAGTATTTT. It encodes CASSTGGTSFTDTQYF.

The V call is TRBV29-1, the J call TRBJ2-1, with 7 nucleotides matching TRBD2. Germline CDR1 SQVTM, CDR2 ANQGSEA. The CDR3 loop spans 14 amino acids. The V segment lost 8 bases and the J segment 5 bases; nucleotides outside the gene matches: 12. The CDR3 loop is CSPSGTILDNEQFF. CDR3 DNA: TGCAGCCCTTCCGGGACTATTTTAGACAATGAGCAGTTCTTC.

The chain couples TRBV28 to TRBJ1-2; weak D call: TRBD1 (5 bases). This CDR3 contains 11 residues. In germline, CDR1 is MDHEN, CDR2 SYDVKM. Trimming left V 7 bases short and J 7 bases short, with 10 bases between. CDR3 loop: CASTQGSGYTF. In nucleotides, the CDR3 is TGTGCCAGCACTCAGGGTAGTGGCTACACCTTC.

The chain links TRBV28 to TRBJ2-1; 9 bases fit TRBD2. Germline values: CDR1 MDHEN, CDR2 SYDVKM. This CDR3 is 16 amino acids long. After removal of 8 bases from V and 5 bases from J, the junction contained 13 bases not matched to a gene. The CDR3 DNA reads as TGTGCCAGCCGATCGAGGCTAGCGGGGCAAGACAATGAGCAGTTCTTC. Its translation: CASRSRLAGQDNEQFF.

About this clone: The same CDR3 is also encoded by other DNA sequences in this sample. The chain couples TRBV19 to TRBJ2-2; 9 bases match TRBD2. The CDR3 is 16 amino acids. Germline V gene lookup returns CDR1 LNHDA and CDR2 SQIVND (reference sequence). Losses at the gene ends were 5 bases for V and 6 bases for J; bases not matched to a gene: 10. The CDR3 nucleotides read TGTGCCAGTAGTTTCTTCCTCGCGGGGGGGGCCGGGGAGCTGTTTTTT. Its translation is CASSFFLAGGAGELFF.

The V call is TRBV29-1, the J call TRBJ2-1, with 11 bases that match TRBD2. The CDR3 covers 13 residues. The junction had 4 bases not matched to a gene; V was cut back by 7 bases and J by 5 bases. CDR1 and CDR2 from the germline V gene are SQVTM and ANQGSEA. The CDR3 coding sequence is TGCAGCGCCGGGACTAGCGGCCACAATGAGCAGTTCTTC. Amino acids: CSAGTSGHNEQFF.

The chain employs TRBV12-3 or TRBV12-4 and TRBJ1-2, with 8 bases that match TRBD1. V lost 8 bases and J lost 5; bases outside the gene matches: 7. The CDR3 consists of 13 residues. The CDR3 sequence is CASQRTGTYGYTF. DNA of the CDR3: TGTGCCAGCCAAAGGACAGGGACGTATGGCTACACCTTC.

The chain joins TRBV27 to TRBJ2-3; D remains unclear. The CDR3 has 13 residues. The ends were cut back, 2 bases at V and 9 bases at J, with 12 bases in the middle. CDR1 is MNHEY and CDR2 is SMNVEV in the germline V gene (reference sequence). The CDR3 protein is CASSLMALGTQYF. The CDR3 bases are TGTGCCAGCAGTTTAATGGCCCTCGGGACGCAGTATTTT.

V is TRBV27 and J is TRBJ2-7, with 11 positions matching TRBD2. Germline loops: CDR1 MNHEY, CDR2 SMNVEV (reference sequence). This CDR3 is 17 amino acids long. V was clipped by 2 bases and J by 1 base; unmatched bases: 7. The CDR3 DNA reads TGTGCCAGCAGTTTACGGTCTAGCGGGAGGAGATCCTACGAGCAGTACTTC. Its protein is CASSLRSSGRRSYEQYF.

A note on this clone: The sample contains more than one DNA sequence encoding this CDR3. This sequence joins TRBV3-1 (or the pseudogene TRBV3-2) and TRBJ2-2; tentative D call: TRBD2 (6 bases). Germline V lookup: CDR1 LGHDT, CDR2 YNNKEL (reference sequence). The V gene lost 3 bases and the J gene lost 1 base, with 6 bases spanning the gap. The CDR3 runs 14 residues. CDR3 nucleotides: TGTGCCAGCAGCCAGGGAGGGAACACCGGGGAGCTGTTTTTT. Translated, it gives CASSQGGNTGELFF.

This sequence joins TRBV18 and TRBJ1-6; 7 bases match TRBD1. This CDR3 has 13 residues. V lost 3 bases, J lost 8 bases, and 1 base stayed unmatched. The germline V gene encodes CDR1 KGHSH and CDR2 LQKENI. DNA for the CDR3: TGTGCCAGCTCACCCACAGGGGATTCACCCCTCCACTTT. Amino acid sequence: CASSPTGDSPLHF.

The count of this clone is one. This chain links TRBV9 with TRBJ1-1; TRBD1 is a possible D gene (6 bases). Trimming cost V 5 bases and J 4 bases, with 18 bases left between them. In germline, CDR1 is SGDLS, CDR2 YYNGEE. There are 15 residues in the CDR3. CDR3: CASSNTGNLGTEAFF. CDR3 DNA sequence: TGTGCCAGCAGTAATACAGGGAATTTGGGCACTGAAGCTTTCTTT.

In its sample, this clone was seen once. The CDR3 sequence is CASSRLAGGYNEQFF. DNA for the CDR3: TGTGCCAGCAGTAGACTAGCGGGGGGGTACAATGAGCAGTTCTTC. The chain is built from TRBV2 and TRBJ2-1; TRBD2 aligns across 14 bases. After removal of 5 bases from V and 4 bases from J, the junction contained 1 base not matched to a gene. The CDR3 has 15 residues. Germline V CDR1 and CDR2: SNHLY, FYNNEI.

CDR3 bases: TGTGCCAGCAGTGACCCCAGGGACAGACCAACTGAGGGGAATGAAAAACTGTTTTTT. Translation gives CASSDPRDRPTEGNEKLFF. The rearrangement links TRBV6-4 to TRBJ1-4; TRBD1 matches 7 bases. CDR3 length: 19 residues. Germline V gene lookup returns CDR1 MRHNA and CDR2 SNTAGT. After removal of 2 bases from V and 5 bases from J, the junction contained 17 bases not matched to a gene.

This clone was recorded only once. The chain recombines TRBV2 with TRBJ2-1; 12 bases are a match to TRBD2. Per germline, CDR1 SNHLY and CDR2 FYNNEI. This CDR3 has 15 residues. Trimming took 7 bases from V and 2 from J; bases not matched to a gene: 3. In DNA form, the CDR3 reads TGTGCCAGCAAGCCTAGCGGGGGGGCCTACAATGAGCAGTTCTTC. Translating it yields CASKPSGGAYNEQFF.

The chain recombines TRBV7-3 with TRBJ2-7, with D maybe TRBD1 (6 bases). CDR1 is SGHTA, CDR2 FQGTGA, per germline. The CDR3 runs to 15 residues. Trimming removed 1 base from V and 2 bases from J, with 12 bases in between. The CDR3 region has the DNA TGTGCCAGCAGCTTAAACAGGGCCGTTACCTACGAGCAGTACTTC. Translation: CASSLNRAVTYEQYF.

The V and J genes are TRBV5-4 and TRBJ2-5; weak D call: TRBD1 (6 bases). Per the germline V gene, CDR1 is SGHNT and CDR2 is YYREEE (reference sequence). CDR3 size: 14 residues. V lost 4 bases and J 3 bases, leaving 13 bases between the germline ends. CDR3 DNA sequence: TGTGCCAGCAGCCACAGGGTGGTTAAAGAGACCCAGTACTTC. This encodes CASSHRVVKETQYF.

This clone turned up a few times. This chain uses TRBV6-5 with TRBJ2-2, with D possibly matching TRBD1 (6 bases). V was trimmed by 6 bases and J by 3 bases, leaving 14 bases between them. This CDR3 has 15 residues. Germline lookup yields CDR1 MNHEY and CDR2 SVGAGI. DNA of the CDR3: TGTGCCAGCAGCCCCACAGGGTTACACACCGGGGAGCTGTTTTTT. It codes for CASSPTGLHTGELFF.

The J gene is TRBJ1-2, the V gene TRBV27; D is unclear. The CDR3 is 14 residues long. Trimming stripped 4 bases from V and 5 bases from J, with 14 bases between. CDR1 is MNHEY and CDR2 is SMNVEV in the germline V gene (reference sequence). CDR3 DNA sequence: TGTGCCAGCAGTTCTACCGGGGTGGGATATGGCTACACCTTC. Encoded protein: CASSSTGVGYGYTF.

The chain links TRBV9 to TRBJ2-1; 7 bases match TRBD1. Germline trimming cut 0 bases from V and 3 bases from J; bases unmatched to any gene: 6. Germline values: CDR1 SGDLS, CDR2 YYNGEE. There are 16 residues in the CDR3. CDR3 sequence: CASSVGAGTDYNEQFF. CDR3 DNA: TGTGCCAGCAGCGTAGGGGCAGGGACAGACTACAATGAGCAGTTCTTC.

The chain employs TRBV5-1 and TRBJ2-3; tentatively, D is TRBD2 (5 bases). Germline CDR1 and CDR2: SGHRS and YFSETQ. V lost 2 bases and J lost 3, with 13 bases in between. This CDR3 is built from 15 residues. Written as DNA, the CDR3 is TGCGCCAGCAGCTTAGGACTCTCCGGGACAGATACGCAGTATTTT. Protein: CASSLGLSGTDTQYF.

This chain uses TRBV30 with TRBJ1-2, with D perhaps TRBD1 (5 bases). Germline-derived CDR1 and CDR2 are GTSNPN and SVGIG (reference sequence). The CDR3 extends over 11 amino acids. V gave up 4 bases and J gave up 10 bases, with 13 bases separating them. The CDR3 DNA sequence: TGTGCCTGGAATTCGAACAGGCTCTACACCTTC. Translation: CAWNSNRLYTF.